This T cell receptor (beta chain) derives from a study of Graves' ophthalmopathy and Graves' hyperthyroidism. Trimming took off 5 bases at V and 6 bases at J, with 10 bases between the two ends. The CDR3 runs to 12 residues. Germline CDR1 reads SGHVS; CDR2 reads FQNEAQ. TCR beta CDR3 regions were amplified from RNA transcripts. HTBI primers primed a first-round RT-PCR, and a second-round multiplex PCR followed. From the multiplex PCR reads, TCRdb called clonotypes with MiXCR, one entry per CDR3 protein. The table lists about 500,000 distinct CDR3 sequences, less than 40% of them singletons. Whole-study results and caveats: The model predicted progression of ophthalmopathy with a sensitivity of 60% to 71%, and its specificity was 72.22%. Most clonotypes expanded in thyroid above 0.001 frequency were present in blood too.

Clinicians diagnosed using symptoms, serum thyroxine, TRAb, thyroid ultrasound and orbital computed tomography. At least ten counts were recorded for this clonotype. Its specificity is not known. This receptor was taken from an adult man with Graves' hyperthyroidism. The chain uses TRBV7-8 and TRBJ1-1; D is ambiguous. Sequencing was performed on peripheral blood or thyroid tissue (not recorded which). CDR3 coding DNA: TGTGCCAGCAGCCCCTACGATGCTGAAGCTTTCTTT. This sequence encodes CASSPYDAEAFF.